This TCR beta chain was profiled in a study of blood T cell repertoires in COVID-19. Measured with immunoSEQ multiplex PCR; TCRdb has only the in-frame clones, and not every one. The sample records more than 250,000 clones, roughly 85% being singletons. Germline V gene data show CDR1 as SGHTA and CDR2 as FQGNSA. The V end lost 2 bases, the J end lost 7 bases, and 11 bases lay between the germline ends. The length of the CDR3 is 13 residues. Sequencing was performed on PBMCs or T cells enriched from blood (not recorded which). The sequence was collected from a woman under 40 who had recovered from COVID-19. The rearrangement links TRBV7-2 to TRBJ1-2, with D unclear. The CDR3: CASSLRIGVGYTF. The CDR3, as DNA: TGTGCCAGCAGCTTACGTATCGGGGTTGGCTACACCTTC.